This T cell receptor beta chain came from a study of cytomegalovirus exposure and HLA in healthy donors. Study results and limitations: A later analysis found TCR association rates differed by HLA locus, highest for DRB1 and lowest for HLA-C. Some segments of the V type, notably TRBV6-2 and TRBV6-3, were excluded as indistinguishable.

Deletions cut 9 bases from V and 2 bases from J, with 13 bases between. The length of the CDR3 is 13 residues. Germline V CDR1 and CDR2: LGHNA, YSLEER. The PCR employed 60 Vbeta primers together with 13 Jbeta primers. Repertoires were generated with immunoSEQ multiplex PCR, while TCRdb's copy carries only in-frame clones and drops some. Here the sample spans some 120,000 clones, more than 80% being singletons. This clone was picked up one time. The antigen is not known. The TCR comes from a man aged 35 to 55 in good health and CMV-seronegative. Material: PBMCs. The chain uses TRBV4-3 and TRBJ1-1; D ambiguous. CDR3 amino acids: CASSSDYNTEAFF. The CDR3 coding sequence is TGCGCCAGTTCTAGCGATTACAACACTGAAGCTTTCTTT.